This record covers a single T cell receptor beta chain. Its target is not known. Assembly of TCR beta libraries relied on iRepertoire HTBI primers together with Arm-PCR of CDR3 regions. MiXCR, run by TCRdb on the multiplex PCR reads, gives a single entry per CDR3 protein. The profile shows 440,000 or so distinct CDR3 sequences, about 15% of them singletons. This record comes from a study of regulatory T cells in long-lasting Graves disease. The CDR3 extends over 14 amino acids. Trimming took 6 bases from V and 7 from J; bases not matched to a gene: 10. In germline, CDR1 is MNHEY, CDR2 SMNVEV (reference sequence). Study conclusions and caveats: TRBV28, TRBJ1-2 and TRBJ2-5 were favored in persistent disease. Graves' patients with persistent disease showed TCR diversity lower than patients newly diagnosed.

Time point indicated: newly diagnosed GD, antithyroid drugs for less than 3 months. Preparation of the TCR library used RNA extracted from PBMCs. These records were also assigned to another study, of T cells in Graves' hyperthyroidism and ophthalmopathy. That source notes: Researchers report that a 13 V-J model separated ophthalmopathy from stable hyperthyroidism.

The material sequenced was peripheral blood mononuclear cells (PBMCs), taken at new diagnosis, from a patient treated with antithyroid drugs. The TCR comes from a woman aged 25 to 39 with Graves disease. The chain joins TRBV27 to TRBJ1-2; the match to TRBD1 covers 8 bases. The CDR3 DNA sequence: TGTGCCAGCAGACCCCAGGGGGCTACGCGTGGCTACACCTTC. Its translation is CASRPQGATRGYTF.